This passage covers 7 T cell receptor beta chains from one sample sequenced in a study of blood T cell repertoires in COVID-19. The table came from immunoSEQ multiplex PCR; TCRdb's copy has only in-frame clones and leaves some out. The sample carries about 92,000 clones, around three quarters recorded once. Sequencing was performed on peripheral blood. All receptors derive from a man aged 50 or older who had recovered from COVID-19.

CDR3 DNA sequence: TGTGCCACCACCGGACTCGCGGGGGGACTGAACACCGGGGAGCTGTTTTTT. Protein sequence: CATTGLAGGLNTGELFF. The V and J genes are TRBV27 and TRBJ2-2; TRBD2 aligns across 8 bases. J gave up 1 base and V 10 bases, and 14 bases lay outside the gene matches. Germline lookup yields CDR1 MNHEY and CDR2 SMNVEV (reference sequence). The CDR3 covers 17 residues.

The chain links TRBV24-1 to TRBJ1-5, with D perhaps matching TRBD1 (5 bases). The CDR3 consists of 13 residues. In germline, CDR1 is KGHDR, CDR2 SFDVKD. Trimming removed 5 bases at V and 7 bases at J, with 11 bases between. The CDR3 region has the DNA TGTGCCACCAGTGCCAGGGCGGAGCAGCCCCAGCATTTT. Translated: CATSARAEQPQHF.

This chain joins TRBV11-2 and TRBJ1-6, with D maybe TRBD1 (5 bases). Per the germline V gene, CDR1 is SGHAT and CDR2 is FQNNGV. The CDR3 has 13 residues. With 3 bases removed from V and 14 bases from J, the gap between germline ends came to 14 bases. The CDR3: CASSFPQGFTLHF. CDR3 bases: TGTGCCAGCAGCTTCCCGCAGGGCTTCACCCTCCACTTT.

The V call is TRBV11-2, the J call TRBJ2-7, with D tentatively TRBD1 (5 bases). The CDR3 consists of 12 residues. Germline CDR1 reads SGHAT; CDR2 reads FQNNGV. V was shortened by 3 bases and J by 5 bases, with 8 bases between the two germline ends. CDR3 sequence: CASSFWGHEQYF. The CDR3 nucleotides read TGTGCCAGCAGCTTTTGGGGCCACGAGCAGTACTTC.

The gene calls are TRBV5-6 and TRBJ2-7, with D possibly being TRBD2 (6 bases). Trimming took off 4 bases at V and 0 bases at J, with 11 bases between the two ends. The germline gives CDR1 SGHDT, CDR2 YYEEEE. The CDR3 runs 14 residues. CDR3: CASSNPGLSYEQYF. The CDR3 DNA follows: TGTGCCAGCAGCAACCCGGGACTCTCCTACGAGCAGTACTTC.

The rearrangement links TRBV6-5 to TRBJ2-7, with 7 bases lining up with TRBD2. The ends lost 6 bases at V and 3 bases at J; junction bases unmatched: 11. Germline V gene data show CDR1 as MNHEY and CDR2 as SVGAGI. The CDR3 has 15 amino acids. The CDR3 DNA is TGTGCCAGCAGCACGGGGGGATTAGGGGACTACGAGCAGTACTTC. This sequence encodes CASSTGGLGDYEQYF.

This clone was seen a few times. The chain is built from TRBV18 and TRBJ2-1; D unresolved. The ends were cut back, 4 bases at V and 8 bases at J, with 6 bases in the middle. This CDR3 contains 11 residues. Germline V gene lookup returns CDR1 KGHSH and CDR2 LQKENI. The CDR3 DNA sequence: TGTGCCAGCTCACGTTTCGATGAGCAGTTCTTC. This encodes CASSRFDEQFF.